One T cell receptor (beta chain) is described in this entry. This record comes from a study of T-cell reconstitution after alpha-beta-depleted transplantation in children. The CDR3 is 18 residues long. With 5 bases clipped from V and 2 bases from J, the junction kept 12 bases outside the gene matches. Germline CDR1 WSHSY, CDR2 SAAADI. Preparation of the TCRbeta library was carried out with unique molecular identifiers. TCRdb fed the PCR reads into MiXCR, producing one record per CDR3 protein. The sample lists about 610,000 distinct CDR3 sequences; 10% to 13% were seen once. This chain uses TRBV10-2 with TRBJ2-3; 11 bases are a match to TRBD2. This TCR was sampled from a human donor who donated a stem cell graft to a child with acute myeloid leukemia. Sequences were derived from PBMCs from the stem cell graft donor, sampled from the stem cell graft. CDR3 protein: CASSTTSGALKYTDTQYF. The CDR3, as DNA: TGCGCCAGCAGTACGACTAGCGGGGCCCTTAAATACACAGATACGCAGTATTTT.